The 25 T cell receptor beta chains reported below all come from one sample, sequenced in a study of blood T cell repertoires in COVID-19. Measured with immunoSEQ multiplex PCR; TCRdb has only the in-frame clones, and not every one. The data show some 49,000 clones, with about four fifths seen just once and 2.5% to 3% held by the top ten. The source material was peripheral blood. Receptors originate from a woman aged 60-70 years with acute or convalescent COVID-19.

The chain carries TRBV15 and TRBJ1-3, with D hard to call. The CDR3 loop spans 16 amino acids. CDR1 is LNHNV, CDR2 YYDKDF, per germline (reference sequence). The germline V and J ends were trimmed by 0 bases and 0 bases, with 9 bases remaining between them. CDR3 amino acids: CATSRDVTSSGNTIYF. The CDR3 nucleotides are TGTGCCACCAGCAGAGATGTAACGAGCTCTGGAAACACCATATATTTT.

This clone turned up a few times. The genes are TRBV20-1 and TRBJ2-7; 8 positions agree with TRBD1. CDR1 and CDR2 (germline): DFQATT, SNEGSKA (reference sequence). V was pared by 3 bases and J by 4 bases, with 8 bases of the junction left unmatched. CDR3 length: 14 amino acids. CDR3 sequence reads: CSASWRQGMYEQYF. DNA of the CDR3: TGCAGTGCTAGTTGGAGACAGGGGATGTACGAGCAGTACTTC.

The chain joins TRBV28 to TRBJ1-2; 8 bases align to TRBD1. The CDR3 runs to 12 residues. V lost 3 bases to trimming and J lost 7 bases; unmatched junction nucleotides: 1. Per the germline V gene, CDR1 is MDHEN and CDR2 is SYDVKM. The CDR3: CASSLGTGGYTF. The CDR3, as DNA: TGTGCCAGCAGTTTGGGGACAGGTGGCTACACCTTC.

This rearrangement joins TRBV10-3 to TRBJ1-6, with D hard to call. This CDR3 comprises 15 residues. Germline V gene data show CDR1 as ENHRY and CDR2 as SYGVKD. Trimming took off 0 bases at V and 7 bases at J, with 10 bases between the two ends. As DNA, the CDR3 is TGTGCCATCAGTGAGTCGAAAGCCGGGAATTCACCCCTCCACTTT. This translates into CAISESKAGNSPLHF.

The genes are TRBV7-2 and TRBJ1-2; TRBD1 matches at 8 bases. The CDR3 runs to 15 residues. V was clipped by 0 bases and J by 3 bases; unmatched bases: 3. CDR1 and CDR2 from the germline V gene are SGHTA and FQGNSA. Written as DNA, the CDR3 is TGTGCCAGCAGCTTAGCGGGGACAGGTGACTATGGCTACACCTTC. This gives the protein CASSLAGTGDYGYTF.

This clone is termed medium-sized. The DNA for the CDR3 is TGTGCCAGCAGCCCCGGGGACACGGGAAACACCATATATTTT. Its translation: CASSPGDTGNTIYF. The rearrangement links TRBV5-5 to TRBJ1-3; TRBD1 might be the D (6 bases). Trimming took 4 bases from V and 4 from J, leaving 12 bases between them. The germline V gene has CDR1 SGHKS and CDR2 YYEKEE (reference sequence). The length of the CDR3 is 14 residues. Filled out from reference TRBV5-5 and TRBJ1-3, the complete variable domain reads DAGVTQSPTHLIKTRGQQVTLRCSPISGHKSVSWYQQVLGQGPQFIFQYYEKEERGRGNFPDRFSARQFPNYSSELNVNALLLGDSALYLCASSPGDTGNTIYFGEGSWLTVV.

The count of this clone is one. The CDR3 nucleotides are TGTGCCACGGGCTGGGGGGACAGAGGAGAGACCCAGTACTTC. Translation gives CATGWGDRGETQYF. This chain connects TRBV7-8 to TRBJ2-5; D might be TRBD1 (7 bases). Germline V gene data show CDR1 as SGHVS and CDR2 as FQNEAQ. The CDR3 length is 14 residues. V lost 10 bases, J lost 4 bases, and 19 bases lay in between.

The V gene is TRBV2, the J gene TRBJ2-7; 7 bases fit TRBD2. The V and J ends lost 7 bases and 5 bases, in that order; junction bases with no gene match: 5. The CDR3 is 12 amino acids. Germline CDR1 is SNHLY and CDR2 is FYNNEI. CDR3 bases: TGTGCCAGCAAGAGGCTAGCGGACGAGCAGTACTTC. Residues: CASKRLADEQYF.

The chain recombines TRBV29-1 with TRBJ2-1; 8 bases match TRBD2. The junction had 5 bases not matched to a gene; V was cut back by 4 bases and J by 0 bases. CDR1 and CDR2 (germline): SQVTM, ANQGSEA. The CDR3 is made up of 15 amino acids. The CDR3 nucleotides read TGCAGCGTTGCATTTGCGGGAGGCTCCTACAATGAGCAGTTCTTC. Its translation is CSVAFAGGSYNEQFF.

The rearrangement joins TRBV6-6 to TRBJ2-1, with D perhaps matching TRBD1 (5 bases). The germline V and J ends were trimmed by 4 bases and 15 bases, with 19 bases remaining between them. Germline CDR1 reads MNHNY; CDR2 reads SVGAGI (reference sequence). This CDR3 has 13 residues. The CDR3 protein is CASSLGWGPLWFF. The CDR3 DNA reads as TGTGCCAGCAGTTTAGGTTGGGGCCCTTTGTGGTTCTTC.

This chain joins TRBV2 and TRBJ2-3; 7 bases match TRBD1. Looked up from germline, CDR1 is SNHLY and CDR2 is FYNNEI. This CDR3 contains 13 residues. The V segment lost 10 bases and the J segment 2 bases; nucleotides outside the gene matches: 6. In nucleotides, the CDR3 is TGTGCCACCGGGACAGACTTCACAGATACGCAGTATTTT. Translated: CATGTDFTDTQYF. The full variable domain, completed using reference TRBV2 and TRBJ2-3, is EPEVTQTPSHQVTQMGQEVILRCVPISNHLYFYWYRQILGQKVEFLVSFYNNEISEKSEIFDDQFSVERPDGSNFTLKIRSTKLEDSAMYFCATGTDFTDTQYFGPGTRLTVL.

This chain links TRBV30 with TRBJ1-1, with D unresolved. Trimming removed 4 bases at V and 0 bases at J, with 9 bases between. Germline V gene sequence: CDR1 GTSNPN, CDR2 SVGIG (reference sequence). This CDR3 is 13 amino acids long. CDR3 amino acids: CAWTIQMNTEAFF. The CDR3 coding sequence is TGTGCCTGGACCATTCAGATGAACACTGAAGCTTTCTTT.

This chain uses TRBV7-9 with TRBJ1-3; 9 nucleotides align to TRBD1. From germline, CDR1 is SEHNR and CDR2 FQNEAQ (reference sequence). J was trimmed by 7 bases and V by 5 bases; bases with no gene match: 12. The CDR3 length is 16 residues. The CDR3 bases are TGTGCCAGCAGCCGCCGGACAGGGGCCAGCGGGAACACCATATATTTT. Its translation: CASSRRTGASGNTIYF.

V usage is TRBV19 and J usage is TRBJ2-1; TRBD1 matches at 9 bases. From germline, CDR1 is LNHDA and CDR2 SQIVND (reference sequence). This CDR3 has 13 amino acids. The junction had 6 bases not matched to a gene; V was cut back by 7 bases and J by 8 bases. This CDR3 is CASKGQGLDEQFF. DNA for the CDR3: TGTGCCAGTAAGGGACAGGGTTTGGATGAGCAGTTCTTC.

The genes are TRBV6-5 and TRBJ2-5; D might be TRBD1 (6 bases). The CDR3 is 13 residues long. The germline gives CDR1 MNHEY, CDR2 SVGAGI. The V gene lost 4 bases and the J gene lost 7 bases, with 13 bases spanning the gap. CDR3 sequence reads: CASSSQGFGTQYF. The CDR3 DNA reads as TGTGCCAGCAGTTCTCAGGGGTTTGGGACCCAGTACTTC.

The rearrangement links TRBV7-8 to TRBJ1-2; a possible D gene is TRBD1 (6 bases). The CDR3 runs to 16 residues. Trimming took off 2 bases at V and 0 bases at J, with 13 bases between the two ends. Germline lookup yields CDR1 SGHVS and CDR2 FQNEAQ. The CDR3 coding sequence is TGTGCCAGCAGCTTACAGTTACAGGGATCTAACTATGGCTACACCTTC. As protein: CASSLQLQGSNYGYTF.

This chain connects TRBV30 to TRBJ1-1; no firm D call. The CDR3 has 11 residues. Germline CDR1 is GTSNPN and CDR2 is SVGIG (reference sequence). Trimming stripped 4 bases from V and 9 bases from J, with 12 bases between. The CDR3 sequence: CAWTNLKKAFF. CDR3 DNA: TGTGCCTGGACCAACCTAAAAAAAGCTTTCTTT.

The CDR3 region is CASSLTRGNTEAFF. DNA for the CDR3: TGTGCCAGCAGCTTAACACGGGGGAACACTGAAGCTTTCTTT. The rearrangement uses TRBV7-3 and TRBJ1-1; unclear D gene. CDR3 length equals 14 residues. Germline assignment: CDR1 SGHTA and CDR2 FQGTGA. V was shortened by 0 bases and J by 1 base, with 6 bases between the two germline ends.

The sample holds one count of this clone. CDR3 coding DNA: TGTGCTAGTGGTCCGGACAGGGGAATTTGGCAGCCCCAGCATTTT. Its translation: CASGPDRGIWQPQHF. The gene calls are TRBV12-5 and TRBJ1-5; 9 positions match TRBD1. Germline-derived CDR1 and CDR2 are LGHNT and FRNRAP. There are 15 residues in the CDR3. V trimming: 5 bases; J trimming: 7 bases; junction bases outside the gene matches: 9.

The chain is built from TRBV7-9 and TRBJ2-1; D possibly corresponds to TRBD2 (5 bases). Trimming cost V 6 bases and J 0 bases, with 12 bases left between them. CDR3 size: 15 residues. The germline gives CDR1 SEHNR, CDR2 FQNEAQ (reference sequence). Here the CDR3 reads CASSATGISYNEQFF. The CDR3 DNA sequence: TGTGCCAGCAGTGCTACCGGGATCTCCTACAATGAGCAGTTCTTC.

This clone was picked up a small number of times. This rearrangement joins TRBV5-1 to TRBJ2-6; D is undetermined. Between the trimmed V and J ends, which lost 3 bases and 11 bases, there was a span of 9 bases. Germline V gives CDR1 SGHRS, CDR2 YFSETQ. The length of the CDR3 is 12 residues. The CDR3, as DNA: TGCGCCAGCAGCTCCACATTGGACGTCCTGACTTTC. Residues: CASSSTLDVLTF.

The CDR3 loop is CASSANRAGEQYF. CDR3 in DNA: TGTGCCAGCAGTGCGAACAGGGCTGGCGAGCAGTACTTC. V gene TRBV6-2 or TRBV6-3 combines with J gene TRBJ2-7; tentatively, D is TRBD1 (6 bases). Trimming pared 5 bases from V and 6 bases from J, leaving 14 bases between. The CDR3 runs 13 residues. CDR1 is MNHEY, CDR2 SVGEGT, per germline.

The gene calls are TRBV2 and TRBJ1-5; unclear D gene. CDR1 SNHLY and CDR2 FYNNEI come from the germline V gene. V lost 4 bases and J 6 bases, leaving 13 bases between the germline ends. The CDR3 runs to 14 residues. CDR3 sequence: CASSGETYAQPQHF. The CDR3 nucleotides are TGTGCCAGCAGTGGCGAGACATATGCTCAGCCCCAGCATTTT.

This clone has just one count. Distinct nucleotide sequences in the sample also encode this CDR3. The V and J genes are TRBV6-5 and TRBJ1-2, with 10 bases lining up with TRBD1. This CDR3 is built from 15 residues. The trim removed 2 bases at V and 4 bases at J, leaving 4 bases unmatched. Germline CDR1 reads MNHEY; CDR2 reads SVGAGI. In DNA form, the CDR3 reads TGTGCCAGCAGTTACCGTGGACAGGGGGTCTATGGCTACACCTTC. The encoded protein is CASSYRGQGVYGYTF.

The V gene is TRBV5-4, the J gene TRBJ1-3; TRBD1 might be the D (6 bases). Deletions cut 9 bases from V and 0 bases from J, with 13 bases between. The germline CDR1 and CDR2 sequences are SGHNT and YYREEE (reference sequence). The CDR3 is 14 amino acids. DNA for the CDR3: TGTGCCACCTCTAACAGGGCCTCTGGAAACACCATATATTTT. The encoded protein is CATSNRASGNTIYF.